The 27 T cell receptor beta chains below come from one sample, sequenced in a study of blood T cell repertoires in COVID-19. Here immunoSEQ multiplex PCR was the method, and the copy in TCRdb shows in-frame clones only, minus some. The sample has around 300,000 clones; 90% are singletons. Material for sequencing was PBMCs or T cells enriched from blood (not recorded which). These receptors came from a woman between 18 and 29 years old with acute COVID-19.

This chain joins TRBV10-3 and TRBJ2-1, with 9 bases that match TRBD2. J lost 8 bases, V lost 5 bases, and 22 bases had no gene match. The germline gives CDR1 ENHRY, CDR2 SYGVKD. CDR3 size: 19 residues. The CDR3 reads CAISSLLVVAGDIAYEQFF. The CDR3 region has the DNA TGTGCCATCAGTTCCCTTTTGGTGGTAGCGGGAGATATTGCCTATGAGCAGTTCTTC.

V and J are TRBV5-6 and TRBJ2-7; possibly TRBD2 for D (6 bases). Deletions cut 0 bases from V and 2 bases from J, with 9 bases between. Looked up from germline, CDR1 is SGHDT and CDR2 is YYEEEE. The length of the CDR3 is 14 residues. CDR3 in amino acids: CASSLAGGTYEQYF. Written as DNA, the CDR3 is TGTGCCAGCAGCTTGGCCGGGGGTACCTACGAGCAGTACTTC.

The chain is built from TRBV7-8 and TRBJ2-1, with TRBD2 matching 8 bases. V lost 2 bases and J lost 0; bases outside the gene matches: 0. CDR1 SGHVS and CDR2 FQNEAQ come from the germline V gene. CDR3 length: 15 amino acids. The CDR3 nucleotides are TGTGCCAGCAGCTTAAGCGGGGGCTCCTACAATGAGCAGTTCTTC. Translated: CASSLSGGSYNEQFF.

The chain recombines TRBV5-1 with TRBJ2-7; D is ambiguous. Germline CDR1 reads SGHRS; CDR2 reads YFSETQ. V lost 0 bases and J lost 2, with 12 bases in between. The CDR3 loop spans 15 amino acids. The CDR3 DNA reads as TGCGCCAGCAGCTTGGTGAAGAGCTCTCCCTACGAGCAGTACTTC. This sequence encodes CASSLVKSSPYEQYF.

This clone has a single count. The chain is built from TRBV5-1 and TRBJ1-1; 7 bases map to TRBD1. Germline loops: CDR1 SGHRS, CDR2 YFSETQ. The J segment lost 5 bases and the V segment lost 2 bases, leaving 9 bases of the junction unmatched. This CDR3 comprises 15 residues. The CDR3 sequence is CASSLEGQLLTEAFF. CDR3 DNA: TGCGCCAGCAGCTTAGAGGGACAGCTACTTACTGAAGCTTTCTTT. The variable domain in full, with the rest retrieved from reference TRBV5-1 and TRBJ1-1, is KAGVTQTPRYLIKTRGQQVTLSCSPISGHRSVSWYQQTPGQGLQFLFEYFSETQRNKGNFPGRFSGRQFSNSRSEMNVSTLELGDSALYLCASSLEGQLLTEAFFGQGTRLTVV.

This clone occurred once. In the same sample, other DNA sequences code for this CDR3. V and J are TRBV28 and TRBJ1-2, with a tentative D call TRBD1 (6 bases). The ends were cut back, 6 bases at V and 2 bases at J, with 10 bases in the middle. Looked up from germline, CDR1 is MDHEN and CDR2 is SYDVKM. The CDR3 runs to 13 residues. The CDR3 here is CASSPGQNYGYTF. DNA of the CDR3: TGTGCCAGCAGCCCCGGACAGAACTATGGCTACACCTTC.

CDR3 sequence reads: CASSISQGAGGYTF. In DNA, the CDR3 is TGTGCCAGTAGTATCTCCCAGGGGGCGGGAGGCTACACCTTC. This rearrangement joins TRBV19 to TRBJ1-2, with TRBD1 identical over 8 bases. Germline V gene sequence: CDR1 LNHDA, CDR2 SQIVND (reference sequence). The CDR3 covers 14 residues. Trimming cost V 3 bases and J 8 bases; bases outside gene matches: 8.

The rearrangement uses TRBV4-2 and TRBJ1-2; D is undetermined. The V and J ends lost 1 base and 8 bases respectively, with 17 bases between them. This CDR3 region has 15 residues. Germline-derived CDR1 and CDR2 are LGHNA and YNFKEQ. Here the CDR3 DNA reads TGTGCCAGCAGCCAAGGAGGAGGGTCCCAACAGGGCTACACCTTC. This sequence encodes CASSQGGGSQQGYTF.

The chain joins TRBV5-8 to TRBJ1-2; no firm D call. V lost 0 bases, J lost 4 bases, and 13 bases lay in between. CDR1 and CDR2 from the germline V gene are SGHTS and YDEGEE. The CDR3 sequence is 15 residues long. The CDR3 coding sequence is TGTGCCAGCAGCTTGGATCCCAGTGCCTCCTATGGCTACACCTTC. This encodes CASSLDPSASYGYTF.

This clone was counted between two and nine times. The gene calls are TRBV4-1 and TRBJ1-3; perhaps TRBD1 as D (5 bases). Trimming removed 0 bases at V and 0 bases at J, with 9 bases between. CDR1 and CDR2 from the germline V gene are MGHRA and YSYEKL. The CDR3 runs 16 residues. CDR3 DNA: TGCGCCAGCAGCCAAGATAAAGGGGTCTCTGGAAACACCATATATTTT. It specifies CASSQDKGVSGNTIYF.

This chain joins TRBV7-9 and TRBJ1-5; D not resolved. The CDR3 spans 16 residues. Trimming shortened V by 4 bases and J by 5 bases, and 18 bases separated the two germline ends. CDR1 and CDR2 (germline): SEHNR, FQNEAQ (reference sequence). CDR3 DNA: TGTGCCAGCAGCTCTACGGGGAGAGGGCACGATCAGCCCCAGCATTTT. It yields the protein CASSSTGRGHDQPQHF.

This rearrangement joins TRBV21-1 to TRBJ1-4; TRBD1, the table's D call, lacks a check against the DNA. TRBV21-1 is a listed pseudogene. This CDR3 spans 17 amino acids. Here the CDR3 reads CASSSLQGSATNEKLFF. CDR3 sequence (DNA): TGTGCCAGCAGTAGCCTCCAGGGTTCCGCAACTAATGAAAAACTGTTTTTT.

CDR3 in amino acids: CASSPGQAGEQFF. The CDR3 region has the DNA TGTGCCAGCAGCCCCGGACAGGCCGGTGAGCAGTTCTTC. J is TRBJ2-1 and V is TRBV5-4, with 7 bases identical to TRBD1. Unmatched junction bases numbered 7, after V lost 4 bases and J lost 9 bases. The germline V gene has CDR1 SGHNT and CDR2 YYREEE (reference sequence). This CDR3 is built from 13 residues. The full variable domain, its missing parts supplied by reference TRBV5-4 and TRBJ2-1, is ETGVTQSPTHLIKTRGQQVTLRCSSQSGHNTVSWYQQALGQGPQFIFQYYREEENGRGNFPPRFSGLQFPNYSSELNVNALELDDSALYLCASSPGQAGEQFFGPGTRLTVL.

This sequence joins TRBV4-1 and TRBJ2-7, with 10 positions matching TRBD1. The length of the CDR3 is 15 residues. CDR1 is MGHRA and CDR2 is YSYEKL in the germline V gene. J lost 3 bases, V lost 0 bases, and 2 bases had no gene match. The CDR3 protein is CASSQEGQGIYEQYF. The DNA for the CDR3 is TGCGCCAGCAGCCAAGAGGGACAGGGGATCTACGAGCAGTACTTC.

The DNA for the CDR3 is TGTGCCATCAGTGAGCCTTCTAGGGGATCCGGAGAGACCCAGTACTTC. As protein: CAISEPSRGSGETQYF. The chain couples TRBV10-3 to TRBJ2-5; D possibly corresponds to TRBD1 (5 bases). The CDR3 loop spans 16 amino acids. The ends were cut back, 2 bases at V and 4 bases at J, with 17 bases in the middle. Germline V gene sequence: CDR1 ENHRY, CDR2 SYGVKD.

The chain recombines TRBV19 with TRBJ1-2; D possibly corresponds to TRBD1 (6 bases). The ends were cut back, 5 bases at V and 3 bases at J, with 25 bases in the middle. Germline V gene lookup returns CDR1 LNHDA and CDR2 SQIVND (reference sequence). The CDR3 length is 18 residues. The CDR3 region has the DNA TGTGCCAGTAGTCAACGCTACCGCGGGGGGGGGCCGTACTATGGCTACACCTTC. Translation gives CASSQRYRGGGPYYGYTF.

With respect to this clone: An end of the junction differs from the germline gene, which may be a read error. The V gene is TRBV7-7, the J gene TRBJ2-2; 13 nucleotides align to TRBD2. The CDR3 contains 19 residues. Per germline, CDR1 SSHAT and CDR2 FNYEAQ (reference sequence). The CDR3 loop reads CASSSRGLAGPADTGELFF. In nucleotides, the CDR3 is TGTGCTAGCAGCTCAAGGGGACTAGCGGGGCCCGCGGACACCGGGGAGCTGTTTTTT. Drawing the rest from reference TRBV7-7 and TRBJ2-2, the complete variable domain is GAGVSQSPRYKVTKRGQDVTLRCDPISSHATLYWYQQALGQGPEFLTYFNYEAQPDKSGLPSDRFSAERPEGSISTLTIQRTEQRDSAMYRCASSSRGLAGPADTGELFFGEGSRLTVL.

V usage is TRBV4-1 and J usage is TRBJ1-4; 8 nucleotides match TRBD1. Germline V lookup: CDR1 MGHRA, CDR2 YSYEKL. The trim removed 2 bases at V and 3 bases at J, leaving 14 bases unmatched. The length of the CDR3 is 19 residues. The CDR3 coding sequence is TGCGCCAGCAGCCAATCGGACAGGGCTCCCCTCAGCCCTAATGAAAAACTGTTTTTT. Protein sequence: CASSQSDRAPLSPNEKLFF.

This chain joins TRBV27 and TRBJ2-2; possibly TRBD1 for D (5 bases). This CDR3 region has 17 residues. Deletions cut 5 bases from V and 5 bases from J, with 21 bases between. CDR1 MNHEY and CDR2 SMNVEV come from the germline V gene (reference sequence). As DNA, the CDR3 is TGTGCCAGCAGTGGCCTCCAGGGTAGGCAGGGAACCGGGGAGCTGTTTTTT. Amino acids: CASSGLQGRQGTGELFF.

CDR3 amino acids: CSVVLTGKNTEAFF. The CDR3 DNA reads as TGCAGCGTCGTCCTGACAGGCAAGAACACTGAAGCTTTCTTT. The J gene is TRBJ1-1, the V gene TRBV29-1; tentatively, D is TRBD1 (6 bases). V dropped 6 bases and J dropped 1 base, with 15 bases sitting between them. The CDR3 is 14 amino acids. CDR1 and CDR2 from the germline V gene are SQVTM and ANQGSEA. Full variable domain (outside the CDR3, taken from reference TRBV29-1 and TRBJ1-1): SAVISQKPSRDICQRGTSLTIQCQVDSQVTMMFWYRQQPGQSLTLIATANQGSEATYESGFVIDKFPISRPNLTFSTLTVSNMSPEDSSIYLCSVVLTGKNTEAFFGQGTRLTVV.

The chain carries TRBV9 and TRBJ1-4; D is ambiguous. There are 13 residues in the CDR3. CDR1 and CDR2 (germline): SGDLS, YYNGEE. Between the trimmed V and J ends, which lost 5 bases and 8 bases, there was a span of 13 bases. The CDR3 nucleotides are TGTGCCAGCAGTCGCGGAACCGGGGAAAAACTGTTTTTT. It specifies CASSRGTGEKLFF.

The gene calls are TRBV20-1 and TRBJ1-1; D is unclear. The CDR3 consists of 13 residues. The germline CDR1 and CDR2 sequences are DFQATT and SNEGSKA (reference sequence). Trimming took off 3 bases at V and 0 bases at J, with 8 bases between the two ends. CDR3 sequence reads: CSASGQVNTEAFF. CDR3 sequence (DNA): TGCAGTGCTAGTGGGCAGGTGAACACTGAAGCTTTCTTT.

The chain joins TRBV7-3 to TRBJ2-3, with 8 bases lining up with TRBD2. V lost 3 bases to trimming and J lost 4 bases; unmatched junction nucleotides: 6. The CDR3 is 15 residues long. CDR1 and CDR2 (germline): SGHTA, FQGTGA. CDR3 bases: TGTGCCAGCAGCTTTAGCGGGATAGGGGCAGATACGCAGTATTTT. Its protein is CASSFSGIGADTQYF.

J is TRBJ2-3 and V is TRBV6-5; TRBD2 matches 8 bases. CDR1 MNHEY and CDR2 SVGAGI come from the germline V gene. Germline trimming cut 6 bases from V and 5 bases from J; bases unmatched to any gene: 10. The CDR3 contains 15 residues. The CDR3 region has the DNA TGTGCCAGCAGGGCCGGGGGACTAGATATAGATACGCAGTATTTT. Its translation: CASRAGGLDIDTQYF.

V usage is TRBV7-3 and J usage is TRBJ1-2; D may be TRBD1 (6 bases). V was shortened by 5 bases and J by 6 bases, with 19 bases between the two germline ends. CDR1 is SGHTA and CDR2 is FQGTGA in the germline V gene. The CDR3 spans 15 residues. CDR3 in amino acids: CASSLNGGSGDGYTF. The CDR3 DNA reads TGTGCCAGCAGCCTTAATGGGGGCTCCGGAGATGGCTACACCTTC.

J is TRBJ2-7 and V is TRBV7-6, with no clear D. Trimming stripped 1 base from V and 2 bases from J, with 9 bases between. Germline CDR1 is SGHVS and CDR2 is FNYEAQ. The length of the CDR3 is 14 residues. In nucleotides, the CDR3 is TGTGCCAGCAGCTTAGACGCAGGTCCCTACGAGCAGTACTTC. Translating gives CASSLDAGPYEQYF.

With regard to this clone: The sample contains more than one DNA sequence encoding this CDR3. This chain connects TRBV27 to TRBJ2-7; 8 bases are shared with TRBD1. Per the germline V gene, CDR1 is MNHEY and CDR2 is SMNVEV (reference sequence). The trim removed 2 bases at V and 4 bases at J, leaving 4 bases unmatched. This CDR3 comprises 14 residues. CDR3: CASSLRQGLYEQYF. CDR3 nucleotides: TGTGCCAGCAGTTTACGACAGGGGCTGTACGAGCAGTACTTC.